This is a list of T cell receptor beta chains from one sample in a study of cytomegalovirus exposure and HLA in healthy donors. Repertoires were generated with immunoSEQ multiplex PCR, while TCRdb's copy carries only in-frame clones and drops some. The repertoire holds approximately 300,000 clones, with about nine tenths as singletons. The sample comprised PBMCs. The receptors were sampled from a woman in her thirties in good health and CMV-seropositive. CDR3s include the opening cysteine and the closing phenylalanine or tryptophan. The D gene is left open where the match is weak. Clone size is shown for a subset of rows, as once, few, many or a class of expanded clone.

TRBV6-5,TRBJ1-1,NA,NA,TGTGCCAGCAGTTCGAGGGGATTGAACACTGAAGCTTTCTTT,CASSSRGLNTEAFF
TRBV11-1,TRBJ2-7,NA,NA,TGTGCCAGCAGCCGCGCTAGGGAGCCCTACGAGCAGTACTTC,CASSRAREPYEQYF
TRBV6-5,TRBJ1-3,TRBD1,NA,TGTGCCACGAGGGGACAGGGACTATTGGGAAACACCATATATTTT,CATRGQGLLGNTIYF
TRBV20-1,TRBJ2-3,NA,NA,TGCAGTGCTAAGGGGACAGATACGCAGTATTTT,CSAKGTDTQYF
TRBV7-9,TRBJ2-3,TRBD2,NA,TGTGCCAGCAGCGGCGGGGGGCGAGCAGATACGCAGTATTTT,CASSGGGRADTQYF
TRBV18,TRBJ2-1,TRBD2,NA,TGTGCCAGCTCGGCCCTAGCGGCATCCTACAATGAGCAGTTCTTC,CASSALAASYNEQFF
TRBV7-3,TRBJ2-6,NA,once,TGTGCCAGCAGCTCTACAGGTACTGGGGCCAACGTCCTGACTTTC,CASSSTGTGANVLTF
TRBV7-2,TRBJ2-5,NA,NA,TGTGCCAGCAGCTCAATCCCTGCGGGCTATCGTGAGACCCAGTACTTC,CASSSIPAGYRETQYF
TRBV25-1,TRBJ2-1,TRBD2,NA,TGTGCCAGCAGTGAATACTCTCTAGCGGGAGTAGAAAGCAATGAGCAGTTCTTC,CASSEYSLAGVESNEQFF
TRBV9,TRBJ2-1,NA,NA,TGTGCCAGCAGCGTAGTGTCCAGTATCAATGAGCAGTTCTTC,CASSVVSSINEQFF
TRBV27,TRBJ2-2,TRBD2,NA,TGTGCCAGCAGTTTGGGGCGGGAGGGTCACACCGGGGAGCTGTTTTTT,CASSLGREGHTGELFF
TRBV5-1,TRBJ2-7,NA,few,TGCGCCAGCAGCTTGGCCCCCCTCGACGAGCAGTACTTC,CASSLAPLDEQYF
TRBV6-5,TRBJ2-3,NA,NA,TGTGCCAGCAGTTTGCAGGGGGGATCAGATACGCAGTATTTT,CASSLQGGSDTQYF
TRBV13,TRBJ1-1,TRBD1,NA,TGTGCCAGCAGCATGACAGGGAGGGGCACTGAAGCTTTCTTT,CASSMTGRGTEAFF
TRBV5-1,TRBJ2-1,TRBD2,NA,TGCGCCAGCAGCTTCGTTGGCGGGGGAGCCAATGAGCAGTTCTTC,CASSFVGGGANEQFF
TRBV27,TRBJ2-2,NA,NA,TGTGCCAGCAGGCTAGGGATCGGGGAGCTGTTTTTT,CASRLGIGELFF
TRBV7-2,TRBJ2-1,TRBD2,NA,TGTGCCAGCAGCTCCCCCGGGACTAGCTGGGGGCAGTTCTTC,CASSSPGTSWGQFF
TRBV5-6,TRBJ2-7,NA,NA,TGTGCCAGCAGCTTGGGGTGGGGTGCCTACGAGCAGTACTTC,CASSLGWGAYEQYF
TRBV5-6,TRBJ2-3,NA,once,TGTGCCAGCAGCTTGGGGCCGGGACCAGGGGAGTATTTT,CASSLGPGPGEYF
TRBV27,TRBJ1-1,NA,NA,TGTGCCAGCAGTTTACGGGGGGGGAAGAACACTGAAGCTTTCTTT,CASSLRGGKNTEAFF
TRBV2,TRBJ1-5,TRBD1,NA,TGTGCCAGTCGATGGACAGGGGGTAATCAGCCCCAGCATTTT,CASRWTGGNQPQHF
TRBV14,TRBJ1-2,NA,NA,TGTGCCAGCAGCCAACGGGTAGGGCGCGTCTATGGCTACACCTTC,CASSQRVGRVYGYTF
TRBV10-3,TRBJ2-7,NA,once,TGTGCCATCAGTGAAGCGGCAGGCAGCTACGAGCAGTACTTC,CAISEAAGSYEQYF